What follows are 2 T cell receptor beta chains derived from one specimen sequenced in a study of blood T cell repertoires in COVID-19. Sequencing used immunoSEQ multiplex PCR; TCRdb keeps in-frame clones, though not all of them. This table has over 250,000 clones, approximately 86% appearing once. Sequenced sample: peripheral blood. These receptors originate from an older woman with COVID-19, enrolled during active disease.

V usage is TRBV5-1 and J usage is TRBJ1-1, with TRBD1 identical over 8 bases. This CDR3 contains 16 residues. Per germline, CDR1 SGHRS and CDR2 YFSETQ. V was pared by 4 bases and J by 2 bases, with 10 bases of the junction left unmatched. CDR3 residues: CASSPGTGAPNTEAFF. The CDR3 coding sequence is TGCGCCAGCAGCCCCGGGACAGGCGCCCCCAACACTGAAGCTTTCTTT.

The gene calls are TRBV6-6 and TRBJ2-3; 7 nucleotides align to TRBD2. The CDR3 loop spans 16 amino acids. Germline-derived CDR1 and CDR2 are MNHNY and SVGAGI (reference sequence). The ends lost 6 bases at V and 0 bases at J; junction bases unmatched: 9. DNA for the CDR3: TGTGCCAGCAGGCCCCAAGGCGGGGGTAGCACAGATACGCAGTATTTT. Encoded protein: CASRPQGGGSTDTQYF.